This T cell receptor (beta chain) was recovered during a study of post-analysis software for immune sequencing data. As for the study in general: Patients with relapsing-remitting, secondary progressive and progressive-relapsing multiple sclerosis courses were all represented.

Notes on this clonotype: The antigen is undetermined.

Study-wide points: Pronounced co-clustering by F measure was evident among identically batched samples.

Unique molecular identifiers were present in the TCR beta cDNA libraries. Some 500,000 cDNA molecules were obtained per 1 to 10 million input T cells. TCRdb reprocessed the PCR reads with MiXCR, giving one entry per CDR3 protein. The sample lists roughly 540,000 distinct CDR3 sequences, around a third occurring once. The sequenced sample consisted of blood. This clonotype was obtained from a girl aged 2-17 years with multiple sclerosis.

DNA of the CDR3: TGCAGTGCCCGGACTAGCGGGGGGTACAATGAGCAGTACTTC. Translated: CSARTSGGYNEQYF. The chain joins TRBV20-1 to TRBJ2-1; 14 bases fit TRBD2. The J call may be in error: the DNA end matches TRBJ2-7 better. CDR1 and CDR2 from the germline V gene are DFQATT and SNEGSKA (reference sequence). The CDR3 is made up of 14 amino acids.